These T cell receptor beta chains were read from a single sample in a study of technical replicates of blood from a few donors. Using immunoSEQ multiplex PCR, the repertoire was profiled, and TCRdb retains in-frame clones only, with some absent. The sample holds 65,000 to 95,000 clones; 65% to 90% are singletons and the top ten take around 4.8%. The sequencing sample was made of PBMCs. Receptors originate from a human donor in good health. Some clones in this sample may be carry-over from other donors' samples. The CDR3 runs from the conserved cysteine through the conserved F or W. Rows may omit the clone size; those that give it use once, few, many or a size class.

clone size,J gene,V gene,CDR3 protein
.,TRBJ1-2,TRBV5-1,CASRRTGLNNYGYTF
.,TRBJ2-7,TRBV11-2,CASSLVFGQGSYEQYF
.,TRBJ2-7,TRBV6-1,CASSGATVSSYEQYF
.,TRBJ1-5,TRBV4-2,CASSQKQGAFNQPQHF
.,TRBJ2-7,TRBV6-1,CASKFGGESYEQYF
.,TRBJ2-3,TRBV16,CASSQRTSGADTQYF
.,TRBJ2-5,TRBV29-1,CSVERSAETQYF
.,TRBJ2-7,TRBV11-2,CASSRGTVPGEQYF
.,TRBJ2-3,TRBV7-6,CASSPIPAGSGADTQYF
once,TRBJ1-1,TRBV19,CASSIAGGAGTEAFF
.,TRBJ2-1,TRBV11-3,CASSPQGYNEQFF
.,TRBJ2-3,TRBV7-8,CASSTRLGGPTDTQYF
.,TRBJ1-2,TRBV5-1,CASSFGTATYYGYTF
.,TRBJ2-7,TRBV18,CASSPGNTYEQYF
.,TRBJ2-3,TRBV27,CASMVAGGTDTQYF
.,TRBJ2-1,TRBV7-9,CASRILEGGNEQFF